Described below is a single TCR beta chain sequence and its context. Every donor was a Caucasian adult from Nashville, Tennessee. The sample belongs to a study of shared clonotypes between healthy human individuals. The trim removed 6 bases at V and 8 bases at J, leaving 10 bases unmatched. The CDR3 runs 15 residues. The deep-level immunoSEQ assay was used. The repertoire was sequenced with immunoSEQ multiplex PCR; TCRdb's copy has only in-frame clones and lacks some. The sample contains about half a million clones, around 73% of which appear only once. The sequenced sample consisted of PBMCs. The rearrangement joins TRBV23-1 to TRBJ2-1, with 10 bases that match TRBD2. TRBV23-1 is an open reading frame whose function is uncertain. The sequence was obtained from a woman aged 40 to 50 in good health. Some clones in this sample may be carry-over from other donors' samples. CDR3: CASRGQREGTYEQFF. In nucleotides, the CDR3 is TGCGCCAGCAGGGGGCAGCGGGAGGGGACTTATGAGCAGTTCTTC.